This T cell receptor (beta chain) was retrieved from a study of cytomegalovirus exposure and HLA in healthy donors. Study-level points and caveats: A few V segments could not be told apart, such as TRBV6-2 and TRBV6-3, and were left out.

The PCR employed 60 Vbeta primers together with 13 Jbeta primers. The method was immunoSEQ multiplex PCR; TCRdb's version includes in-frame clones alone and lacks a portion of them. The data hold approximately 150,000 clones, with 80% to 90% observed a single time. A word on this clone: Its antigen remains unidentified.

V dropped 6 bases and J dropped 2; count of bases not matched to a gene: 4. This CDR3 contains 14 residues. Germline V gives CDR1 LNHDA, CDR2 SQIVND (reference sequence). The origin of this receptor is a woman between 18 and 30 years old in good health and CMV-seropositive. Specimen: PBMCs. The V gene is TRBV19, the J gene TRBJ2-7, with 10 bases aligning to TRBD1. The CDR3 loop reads CASRDRGSTYEQYF. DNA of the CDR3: TGTGCCAGTAGGGACAGGGGGAGCACCTACGAGCAGTACTTC.